Below are 15 T cell receptor beta chains sequenced from a single sample in a study of glioma-infiltrating T cells. Using RNA template, CDR3s of TCR alpha and beta were amplified with iRepertoire arm-PCR. TCRdb re-called the multiplex PCR reads through MiXCR, storing one row per CDR3 protein. There are 400,000 or so distinct CDR3 sequences in the sample; 35% to 45% occur only once, and 12% lies in the top ten. The specimen was glioma tissue, nonneoplastic brain tissue, or PBMCs (not recorded which). Receptors originate from a human donor with low-grade glioma or glioblastoma, undergoing nonglioma brain surgery, or in good health (not recorded which).

This clonotype was seen a few times. This could be a read error, since a much larger clone is one nucleotide away. This chain links TRBV6-2 or TRBV6-3 with TRBJ2-7; D is undetermined. The ends were cut back, 5 bases at V and 7 bases at J, with 21 bases in the middle. The CDR3 consists of 15 residues. Germline V gene data show CDR1 as MNHEY and CDR2 as SVGEGT. CDR3 protein: CASSGQSAARNEQYF. DNA of the CDR3: TGTGCCAGCAGTGGGCAATCGGCAGCTCGCAATGAGCAGTACTTC.

A few counts support this clonotype. The J gene is TRBJ2-1, the V gene TRBV7-9; D remains unclear. This CDR3 contains 12 residues. Deletions cut 2 bases from V and 8 bases from J, with 7 bases between. Germline-derived CDR1 and CDR2 are SEHNR and FQNEAQ (reference sequence). The CDR3 DNA sequence: TGTGCCAGCAGCTTATGGGGTGATGAGCAGTTCTTC. This codes for CASSLWGDEQFF.

This clonotype has at least ten counts. This chain connects TRBV6-2 or TRBV6-3 to TRBJ1-1; TRBD1 agrees at 7 bases. This CDR3 has 13 amino acids. The trim removed 7 bases at V and 1 base at J, leaving 3 bases unmatched. Germline V lookup: CDR1 MNHEY, CDR2 SVGEGT. CDR3 DNA: TGTGCCAGCAAGACAGGGACGAACACTGAAGCTTTCTTT. This translates into CASKTGTNTEAFF.

This clonotype was counted between two and nine times. The rearrangement uses TRBV4-3 and TRBJ2-5, with TRBD2 as a possible D gene (6 bases). The CDR3 covers 13 residues. Trimming stripped 5 bases from V and 4 bases from J, with 11 bases between. Germline V gene sequence: CDR1 LGHNA, CDR2 YSLEER. DNA of the CDR3: TGCGCCAGCAGCTGGAGGAGGGGAGAGACCCAGTACTTC. Translating it yields CASSWRRGETQYF.

This chain links TRBV27 with TRBJ2-1; D unclear. Germline CDR1 is MNHEY and CDR2 is SMNVEV (reference sequence). The CDR3 consists of 13 residues. V dropped 3 bases and J dropped 10 bases, with 13 bases sitting between them. In DNA form, the CDR3 reads TGTGCCAGCAGTTTCAGCCCCCTGACCGAGCAGTTCTTC. Translated, it gives CASSFSPLTEQFF.

Ten or more counts support this clonotype. The J gene is TRBJ2-5, the V gene TRBV3-1; no clear D. V was cut by 3 bases and J by 4 bases, with 3 bases left in between. The CDR3 contains 11 residues. The germline V gene has CDR1 LGHDT and CDR2 YNNKEL (reference sequence). The CDR3 DNA reads as TGTGCCAGCAGCCAGGTAGAGACCCAGTACTTC. It codes for CASSQVETQYF.

CDR3 sequence: CSARDWDRAKSTDTQYF. The CDR3 DNA follows: TGCAGTGCTAGAGATTGGGACAGGGCTAAAAGCACAGATACGCAGTATTTT. The chain has TRBV20-1 and TRBJ2-3, with TRBD1 matching 9 bases. Germline CDR1 reads DFQATT; CDR2 reads SNEGSKA (reference sequence). The length of the CDR3 is 17 residues. After removal of 0 bases from V and 0 bases from J, the junction contained 7 bases not matched to a gene.

The sample holds a few counts of this clonotype. The chain couples TRBV6-5 to TRBJ2-1, with 7 nucleotides matching TRBD1. CDR1 is MNHEY, CDR2 SVGAGI, per germline. The V and J ends lost 2 bases and 1 base, in that order; junction bases with no gene match: 5. The CDR3 sequence is 16 residues long. The CDR3 DNA reads as TGTGCCAGCAGTTACCCCTACAGGGGATCCTACAATGAGCAGTTCTTC. Amino acid sequence: CASSYPYRGSYNEQFF.

This clonotype was observed many times. This chain joins TRBV7-8 and TRBJ2-5, with a tentative D call TRBD1 (5 bases). CDR3 size: 14 residues. Germline values: CDR1 SGHVS, CDR2 FQNEAQ. Trimming stripped 3 bases from V and 1 base from J, with 9 bases between. This chain's CDR3 is CASSFSGAQETQYF. CDR3 bases: TGTGCCAGCAGCTTCAGTGGGGCCCAAGAGACCCAGTACTTC.

This clonotype was recorded at least ten times. V is TRBV20-1 and J is TRBJ1-2; D is unresolved. This CDR3 contains 12 residues. The V gene lost 4 bases and the J gene lost 4 bases, with 10 bases spanning the gap. Germline lookup yields CDR1 DFQATT and CDR2 SNEGSKA (reference sequence). CDR3 amino acids: CSANTITYGYTF. The CDR3 DNA is TGCAGTGCTAACACTATCACCTATGGCTACACCTTC.

Details on this clonotype: Being one base from a much bigger clone, this may be a read error. This sequence joins TRBV6-5 and TRBJ2-1; 11 nucleotides line up with TRBD2. The CDR3 is 15 amino acids. Germline loops: CDR1 MNHEY, CDR2 SVGAGI. J gave up 8 bases and V 1 base, and 4 bases lay outside the gene matches. The CDR3 DNA reads TGTGCCAGCAGTTACTATGCACTAGCGGGAGATGAGCAGTTCTTC. It codes for CASSYYALAGDEQFF.

The chain links TRBV4-2 to TRBJ2-7; tentatively, D is TRBD1 or TRBD2 (5 bases each). Germline CDR1 is LGHNA and CDR2 is YNFKEQ. Trimming cost V 4 bases and J 7 bases, with 17 bases left between them. The CDR3 is 14 amino acids. The CDR3 nucleotides are TGTGCCAGCAGCCGATCCGGGACCCAAGGAGAGCAGTACTTC. This codes for CASSRSGTQGEQYF.

The sample holds a few counts of this clonotype. V usage is TRBV4-3 and J usage is TRBJ1-1; perhaps TRBD1 as D (6 bases). This CDR3 has 15 residues. Germline CDR1 reads LGHNA; CDR2 reads YSLEER. The V end was cut by 0 bases, the J end by 6 bases, with 14 bases between. CDR3 sequence (DNA): TGCGCCAGCAGCCAAGATAGGGGGTGGGTATCTGAAGCTTTCTTT. It translates to CASSQDRGWVSEAFF.

This clonotype showed up just a few times. The chain uses TRBV4-2 and TRBJ2-3, with 14 bases aligning to TRBD2. From germline, CDR1 is LGHNA and CDR2 YNFKEQ. CDR3 length equals 19 residues. With V trimmed by 4 bases and J by 7 bases, 16 bases remained unmatched. The CDR3 loop is CASSRGLAGGLRHWYTQYF. CDR3 DNA: TGTGCCAGCAGCCGCGGACTAGCGGGAGGACTTCGACACTGGTATACGCAGTATTTT.

The rearrangement joins TRBV6-5 to TRBJ1-2, with unresolved D. The CDR3 runs 17 residues. Trimming took 6 bases from V and 5 from J, leaving 25 bases between them. CDR1 is MNHEY, CDR2 SVGAGI, per germline. CDR3: CASREYEGQPSQYGYTF. For the CDR3, the DNA is TGTGCCAGCAGGGAATACGAAGGGCAACCCTCACAGTATGGCTACACCTTC.